The next 23 T cell receptor beta chains were all read from a single sample in a study of vaccination and CD4 T cells after COVID-19. The treatment denotes: roughly nine-day PBMC culture with coronavirus spike peptide pools or control peptides (ViraFEST assay). The antigens of these receptors remain unknown. The study sequenced cultured CD4+ T cell DNA using the Oncomine TCR Beta short-read assay. MiXCR, applied by TCRdb to the PCR reads, yields one record per CDR3 protein. The sample records tens of thousands of distinct CDR3 sequences, 60% to 75% being singletons. The specimen was CD4+ T cells from blood, cultured in vitro. These receptors all stem from a human donor who had recovered from COVID-19.

This clonotype was seen only a few times. The chain has TRBV21-1 and TRBJ1-5. TRBV21-1 is an annotated pseudogene. This CDR3 spans 13 amino acids. The CDR3 is CASSKGGCQPQHF. The CDR3 DNA reads as TGTGCCAGCAGCAAAGGGGGTTGTCAGCCCCAGCATTTT.

The J gene is TRBJ1-6, the V gene TRBV7-3; D gene unclear. The CDR3 is made up of 13 amino acids. Trimming removed 0 bases at V and 10 bases at J, with 7 bases between. Germline assignment: CDR1 SGHTA and CDR2 FQGTGA. CDR3 DNA sequence: TGTGCCAGCAGCTTAACGGGGAAATCACCCCTCCACTTT. The encoded protein is CASSLTGKSPLHF.

This clonotype was counted a few times. J is TRBJ1-4 and V is TRBV6-1; D uncertain. Germline CDR1 is MNHNS and CDR2 is SASEGT. The CDR3 runs to 14 residues. V lost 8 bases and J lost 5, with 15 bases in between. In nucleotides, the CDR3 is TGTGCCAGCGCCGCAACGTGGCCAAATGAAAAACTGTTTTTT. Protein sequence: CASAATWPNEKLFF.

The V call is TRBV25-1, the J call TRBJ1-4, with D maybe TRBD1 (5 bases). Trimming took 2 bases from V and 7 from J, leaving 14 bases between them. Germline CDR1 MGHDK, CDR2 SYGVNS. CDR3 length: 15 amino acids. The CDR3 protein is CASSEHQGWGEKLFF. The CDR3 nucleotides read TGTGCCAGCAGTGAACATCAGGGATGGGGTGAAAAACTGTTTTTT. The whole variable domain, remainder taken from reference TRBV25-1 and TRBJ1-4, is EADIYQTPRYLVIGTGKKITLECSQTMGHDKMYWYQQDPGMELHLIHYSYGVNSTEKGDLSSESTVSRIRTEHFPLTLESARPSHTSQYLCASSEHQGWGEKLFFGSGTQLSVL.

The CDR3 DNA sequence: TGTGCCACCAGCAGACTCCAAAACTATGGCTACACCTTC. Its translation is CATSRLQNYGYTF. V usage is TRBV15 and J usage is TRBJ1-2; D unclear. The V and J ends lost 2 bases and 2 bases respectively, with 6 bases between them. The CDR3 totals 13 residues. Per the germline V gene, CDR1 is LNHNV and CDR2 is YYDKDF (reference sequence).

This clonotype has more than one count but fewer than ten. This chain uses TRBV6-5 with TRBJ1-2; perhaps TRBD1 as D (5 bases). The germline CDR1 and CDR2 sequences are MNHEY and SVGAGI. The CDR3 totals 15 residues. The germline V and J ends were trimmed by 0 bases and 4 bases, with 12 bases remaining between them. CDR3 loop: CASSYSGGSGYGYTF. DNA for the CDR3: TGTGCCAGCAGTTACTCCGGGGGGTCGGGCTATGGCTACACCTTC.

This clonotype was seen only a few times. The chain carries TRBV19 and TRBJ1-2; TRBD1 aligns across 7 bases. The CDR3 extends over 15 amino acids. With 3 bases clipped from V and 2 bases from J, the junction kept 6 bases outside the gene matches. Germline V gives CDR1 LNHDA, CDR2 SQIVND (reference sequence). The CDR3 reads CASSISQTGNYGYTF. The CDR3 bases are TGTGCCAGTAGTATCTCTCAGACAGGGAACTATGGCTACACCTTC.

The chain joins TRBV11-2 to TRBJ1-3; D remains unclear. The germline V and J ends were trimmed by 5 bases and 0 bases, with 8 bases remaining between them. This CDR3 spans 14 amino acids. Germline V gene data show CDR1 as SGHAT and CDR2 as FQNNGV. This chain's CDR3 is CASSAQSSGNTIYF. The CDR3 region has the DNA TGTGCCAGCAGCGCACAGAGCTCTGGAAACACCATATATTTT.

This clonotype was recorded once. This chain uses TRBV30 with TRBJ1-1; no clear D gene. The CDR3 has 14 amino acids. The V gene's germline CDR1 is GTSNPN and CDR2 SVGIG (reference sequence). Trimming took 4 bases from V and 1 from J, leaving 13 bases between them. CDR3 in DNA: TGTGCCTGGAACTACATGGGGAGGAACACTGAAGCTTTCTTT. Protein product: CAWNYMGRNTEAFF.

This clonotype has a single count. Its ends do not fully match the called genes, so a read error is possible. The chain uses TRBV30 and TRBJ1-5; D not certain. There are 13 residues in the CDR3. The germline gives CDR1 GTSNPN, CDR2 SVGIG (reference sequence). The CDR3 DNA reads as TGTGTCTGGAAGGGAAAGATCAATCAGCCCCAGCATTTT. Its translation is CVWKGKINQPQHF. The full variable domain, with the rest looked up from reference TRBV30 and TRBJ1-5, is SQTIHQWPATLVQPVGSPLSLECTVEGTSNPNLYWYRQAAGRGLQLLFYSVGIGQISSEVPQNLSASRPQDRQFILSSKKLLLSDSGFYLCVWKGKINQPQHFGDGTRLSIL.

There are a few counts of this clonotype. This chain connects TRBV6-1 to TRBJ1-2; 7 bases map to TRBD1. This CDR3 is 12 amino acids long. Looked up from germline, CDR1 is MNHNS and CDR2 is SASEGT. J lost 7 bases, V lost 5 bases, and 4 bases had no gene match. The CDR3 sequence is CASSHRDSGYTF. DNA of the CDR3: TGTGCCAGCAGTCACCGGGACAGTGGCTACACCTTC.

The chain has TRBV27 and TRBJ2-5; 8 bases map to TRBD2. J gave up 3 bases and V 5 bases, and 5 bases lay outside the gene matches. The CDR3 has 14 residues. Looked up from germline, CDR1 is MNHEY and CDR2 is SMNVEV (reference sequence). CDR3 sequence: CASSPFSGKETQYF. As DNA, the CDR3 is TGTGCCAGCAGTCCTTTTAGCGGGAAAGAGACCCAGTACTTC.

The rearrangement uses TRBV6-2 or TRBV6-3 and TRBJ1-5; D is uncertain. The germline V gene has CDR1 MNHEY and CDR2 SVGEGT. Trimming cost V 8 bases and J 4 bases, with 15 bases left between them. This CDR3 is 14 amino acids long. CDR3 loop: CASSDNRSNQPQHF. DNA for the CDR3: TGTGCCAGCTCTGACAATAGGTCAAATCAGCCCCAGCATTTT.

The chain combines TRBV20-1 with TRBJ1-2; tentatively, D is TRBD1 (5 bases). Trimming shortened V by 5 bases and J by 7 bases, and 23 bases separated the two germline ends. This CDR3 contains 15 residues. Germline-derived CDR1 and CDR2 are DFQATT and SNEGSKA (reference sequence). The CDR3 nucleotides are TGCAGTGCTCTAACCGGGACCCAAGAGAGAGGTGGCTACACCTTC. Translated: CSALTGTQERGGYTF.

This clonotype has only one observation. The V call is TRBV11-2, the J call TRBJ2-5; a possible D gene is TRBD2 (5 bases). The CDR3 covers 15 residues. Germline values: CDR1 SGHAT, CDR2 FQNNGV. Trimming took off 1 base at V and 4 bases at J, with 13 bases between the two ends. CDR3 sequence reads: CASSLVPGERETQYF. CDR3 coding DNA: TGTGCCAGCAGCTTAGTCCCCGGGGAAAGAGAGACCCAGTACTTC.

This clonotype was recorded only once. The chain uses TRBV4-3 and TRBJ1-2, with no clear D. Trimming took 2 bases from V and 3 from J, leaving 10 bases between them. CDR1 and CDR2 (germline): LGHNA, YSLEER. The CDR3 has 14 amino acids. CDR3 DNA: TGCGCCAGCAGCCAAAATAACGGGGACTATGGCTACACCTTC. This gives the protein CASSQNNGDYGYTF.

The chain has TRBV11-2 and TRBJ1-2; D not resolved. Trimming removed 5 bases at V and 12 bases at J, with 16 bases between. The CDR3 is 12 amino acids. Germline values: CDR1 SGHAT, CDR2 FQNNGV. Here the CDR3 reads CASSPVPETDTF. Written as DNA, the CDR3 is TGTGCCAGCAGCCCAGTTCCCGAGACTGACACCTTC.

This clonotype was picked up a small number of times. V gene TRBV20-1 combines with J gene TRBJ1-6; D remains unclear. Germline V gives CDR1 DFQATT, CDR2 SNEGSKA (reference sequence). The CDR3 sequence is 15 residues long. Trimming took 3 bases from V and 7 from J, leaving 16 bases between them. CDR3 DNA sequence: TGCAGTGCTAGTGCCCGGGGTTATGTAAATTCACCCCTCCACTTT. Protein product: CSASARGYVNSPLHF.

CDR3 region: CASSYSGRGNTGELFF. The CDR3 DNA follows: TGTGCCAGCAGTTACTCGGGACGGGGGAACACCGGGGAGCTGTTTTTT. The V and J genes are TRBV6-5 and TRBJ2-2; D tentatively fits TRBD1 or TRBD2 (5 bases each). CDR1 is MNHEY, CDR2 SVGAGI, per germline. Trimming removed 0 bases from V and 1 base from J, with 9 bases in between. This CDR3 comprises 16 residues.

The chain couples TRBV27 to TRBJ1-6; 7 positions agree with TRBD1. Germline CDR1 and CDR2: MNHEY and SMNVEV (reference sequence). J gave up 10 bases and V 5 bases, and 8 bases lay outside the gene matches. This CDR3 is 14 amino acids long. The CDR3 region is CASSPRQGSSPLHF. Written as DNA, the CDR3 is TGTGCCAGCAGTCCCAGACAGGGAAGCTCACCCCTCCACTTT.

This chain joins TRBV20-1 and TRBJ1-4; D not resolved. Germline CDR1 DFQATT, CDR2 SNEGSKA (reference sequence). The CDR3 length is 10 residues. V was trimmed by 3 bases and J by 6 bases, leaving 2 bases between them. The chain's CDR3 is CSARDEKLFF. The CDR3, as DNA: TGCAGTGCTAGGGATGAAAAACTGTTTTTT.

The chain has TRBV19 and TRBJ1-6, with no clear D. The V gene's germline CDR1 is LNHDA and CDR2 SQIVND (reference sequence). Deletions cut 6 bases from V and 13 bases from J, with 19 bases between. The CDR3 is made up of 14 amino acids. CDR3 amino acids: CASRPGRSSGPLHF. The CDR3 coding sequence is TGTGCCAGTAGACCGGGGAGATCCTCGGGGCCCCTCCACTTT.

The rearrangement links TRBV24-1 to TRBJ2-3; D is ambiguous. V was trimmed by 4 bases and J by 6 bases, leaving 10 bases between them. The CDR3 covers 13 residues. The germline CDR1 and CDR2 sequences are KGHDR and SFDVKD. CDR3 loop: CATSDFLGDTQYF. The CDR3 DNA follows: TGTGCCACCAGTGACTTCTTAGGGGATACGCAGTATTTT.